The 13 T cell receptor beta chains below come from one sample, sequenced in a study of shared clonotypes between healthy human individuals. Clones were read by immunoSEQ multiplex PCR, and TCRdb kept only the in-frame ones, dropping some. The sample lists 2,100,000 or so clones, approximately 95% occurring once. The specimen was naive CD4+ T cells sorted from blood. The subset was: CD45RA+ positively selected. These receptors came from a young man in good health.

The chain couples TRBV27 to TRBJ2-7, with no clear D. The CDR3 sequence is 13 residues long. The ends were cut back, 9 bases at V and 2 bases at J, with 14 bases in the middle. CDR1 MNHEY and CDR2 SMNVEV come from the germline V gene (reference sequence). The CDR3 reads CARPDGPTYEQYF. The CDR3 DNA reads TGTGCCAGACCCGACGGACCTACCTACGAGCAGTACTTC.

The chain links TRBV5-1 to TRBJ2-3, with D possibly TRBD2 on 7 matching bases. The CDR3 runs to 17 residues. Germline V gene data show CDR1 as SGHRS and CDR2 as YFSETQ. The V and J ends lost 5 bases and 4 bases respectively, with 23 bases between them. Written as DNA, the CDR3 is TGCGCCAGCAGGCGCGGGGGCGCGGTGGGAGGATCAGATACGCAGTATTTT. This translates into CASRRGGAVGGSDTQYF.

V gene TRBV19 combines with J gene TRBJ1-5, with 8 bases that match TRBD1. V lost 5 bases and J lost 5; bases outside the gene matches: 11. In germline, CDR1 is LNHDA, CDR2 SQIVND (reference sequence). CDR3 length: 16 amino acids. CDR3 sequence (DNA): TGTGCCAGTAGTTCCTGGGGACAGGTTTGGGATCAGCCCCAGCATTTT. Its protein product is CASSSWGQVWDQPQHF.

The chain couples TRBV30 to TRBJ2-1; D remains ambiguous. Germline V gene sequence: CDR1 GTSNPN, CDR2 SVGIG (reference sequence). This CDR3 is 15 amino acids long. The ends were cut back, 3 bases at V and 0 bases at J, with 12 bases in the middle. The CDR3 nucleotides read TGTGCCTGGAGGGAAGGTCCACTCTCCTACAATGAGCAGTTCTTC. The encoded protein is CAWREGPLSYNEQFF.

This clone came up once. The sample holds other DNA sequences that translate to the same CDR3. The chain carries TRBV11-2 and TRBJ1-1; 9 bases match TRBD1. CDR3 size: 14 residues. V lost 5 bases and J lost 4; bases outside the gene matches: 5. Germline lookup yields CDR1 SGHAT and CDR2 FQNNGV. The CDR3 DNA is TGTGCCAGCAGCCAGGGACAGGGCGGCACTGAAGCTTTCTTT. Encoded protein: CASSQGQGGTEAFF. Supplemented by reference TRBV11-2 and TRBJ1-1, the full variable domain reads EAGVAQSPRYKIIEKRQSVAFWCNPISGHATLYWYQQILGQGPKLLIQFQNNGVVDDSQLPKDRFSAERLKGVDSTLKIQPAKLEDSAVYLCASSQGQGGTEAFFGQGTRLTVV.

The genes are TRBV6-4 and TRBJ1-5, with a possible D match to TRBD1 (5 bases). The CDR3 totals 18 residues. Germline V lookup: CDR1 MRHNA, CDR2 SNTAGT. The V end lost 2 bases, the J end lost 0 bases, and 17 bases lay between the germline ends. The CDR3 is CASSDDPNRRVSNQPQHF. CDR3 in DNA: TGTGCCAGCAGTGACGATCCCAACAGGAGGGTTAGCAATCAGCCCCAGCATTTT.

The V gene is TRBV28, the J gene TRBJ2-6, with unresolved D. The CDR3 totals 14 residues. Germline-derived CDR1 and CDR2 are MDHEN and SYDVKM. The V end was cut by 6 bases, the J end by 0 bases, with 6 bases between. CDR3 sequence: CASRPTSGANVLTF. The CDR3 DNA is TGTGCCAGCAGACCTACCTCTGGGGCCAACGTCCTGACTTTC.

The chain links TRBV2 to TRBJ2-3, with 7 bases fitting TRBD1. In germline, CDR1 is SNHLY, CDR2 FYNNEI. The length of the CDR3 is 14 residues. Trimming removed 10 bases from V and 0 bases from J; junction bases left unmatched: 7. The CDR3 bases are TGTGCCAACCGAGGGGGCCGCAGCACAGATACGCAGTATTTT. Residues: CANRGGRSTDTQYF.

Here the CDR3 reads CASSFQTSGDQETQYF. CDR3 bases: TGTGCCAGCAGCTTCCAGACTAGCGGGGATCAAGAGACCCAGTACTTC. The chain has TRBV7-9 and TRBJ2-5, with 11 nucleotides matching TRBD2. The germline V gene encodes CDR1 SEHNR and CDR2 FQNEAQ (reference sequence). CDR3 length: 16 amino acids. The junction had 5 bases not matched to a gene; V was cut back by 3 bases and J by 2 bases.

V and J are TRBV19 and TRBJ1-5; possibly TRBD1 for D (5 bases). This CDR3 contains 17 residues. Germline V gene sequence: CDR1 LNHDA, CDR2 SQIVND (reference sequence). Trimming removed 4 bases at V and 6 bases at J, with 22 bases between. The CDR3: CASSTFGTGVHGQPQHF. The CDR3, as DNA: TGTGCCAGTAGTACGTTCGGGACTGGGGTACATGGTCAGCCCCAGCATTTT.

This clone has just one count. The chain links TRBV4-1 to TRBJ1-1; D call uncertain. Germline V gene sequence: CDR1 MGHRA, CDR2 YSYEKL. V was pared by 2 bases and J by 3 bases, with 10 bases between. CDR3 length: 14 amino acids. DNA of the CDR3: TGCGCCAGCAGCCAACCATTTCGGGACACTGAAGCTTTCTTT. The encoded protein is CASSQPFRDTEAFF.

This chain connects TRBV6-6 to TRBJ1-6, with 9 bases fitting TRBD1. CDR1 and CDR2 from the germline V gene are MNHNY and SVGAGI (reference sequence). The CDR3 has 15 residues. With V trimmed by 0 bases and J by 10 bases, 4 bases remained unmatched. CDR3 protein: CASSYSGTGQSPLHF. For the CDR3, the DNA is TGTGCCAGCAGTTACTCGGGGACAGGGCAGTCACCCCTCCACTTT.

V gene TRBV27 combines with J gene TRBJ2-7; maybe TRBD1 (5 bases). CDR1 and CDR2 (germline): MNHEY, SMNVEV (reference sequence). V dropped 6 bases and J dropped 0 bases, with 30 bases sitting between them. This CDR3 spans 20 amino acids. CDR3: CASSYRPPTDLTRSSYEQYF. The DNA of the CDR3 is TGTGCCAGCAGCTACAGGCCACCCACCGACCTCACCAGGAGCTCCTACGAGCAGTACTTC.